This T cell receptor beta chain was identified during a study of regulatory T cells in long-lasting Graves disease. The germline V and J ends were trimmed by 9 bases and 3 bases, with 12 bases remaining between them. The CDR3 extends over 12 amino acids. From germline, CDR1 is SNHLY and CDR2 FYNNEI. The TCR beta library used iRepertoire HTBI primers with Arm-PCR amplification of CDR3. TCRdb recomputed calls from the multiplex PCR reads with MiXCR, one row per CDR3 protein. The sample has roughly 300,000 distinct CDR3 sequences; 22% are singletons. A remark on this clonotype: A much larger clone differs by one base, so this may be a read error.

Time point in this sample: persistent/refractory GD, antithyroid drugs over 5 years with positive TRAb. Construction of the TCR library relied on RNA isolated from PBMCs. The clonotype was recovered from a female donor with Graves disease. The V and J genes are TRBV2 and TRBJ2-7; no clear D gene. The input for sequencing was peripheral blood mononuclear cells (PBMCs), taken when the disease was refractory, from a patient treated with antithyroid drugs. CDR3 nucleotide sequence: TGTGCCAGTTGGGCGAGCTTCTACGAGCAGTACTTC. Its translation is CASWASFYEQYF. The variable domain in full, completed from reference TRBV2 and TRBJ2-7, reads EPEVTQTPSHQVTQMGQEVILRCVPISNHLYFYWYRQILGQKVEFLVSFYNNEISEKSEIFDDQFSVERPDGSNFTLKIRSTKLEDSAMYFCASWASFYEQYFGPGTRLTVT.